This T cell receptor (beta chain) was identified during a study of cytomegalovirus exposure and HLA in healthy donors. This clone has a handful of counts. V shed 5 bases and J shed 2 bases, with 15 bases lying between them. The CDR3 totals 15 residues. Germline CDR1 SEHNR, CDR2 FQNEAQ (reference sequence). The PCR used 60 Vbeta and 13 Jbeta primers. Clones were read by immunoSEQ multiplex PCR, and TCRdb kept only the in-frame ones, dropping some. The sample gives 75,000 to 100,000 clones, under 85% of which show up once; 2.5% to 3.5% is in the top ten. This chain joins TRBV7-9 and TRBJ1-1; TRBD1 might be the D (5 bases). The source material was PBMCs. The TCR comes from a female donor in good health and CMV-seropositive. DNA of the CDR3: TGTGCCAGCAGCCGCATCGGGGGGGGTAACACTGAAGCTTTCTTT. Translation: CASSRIGGGNTEAFF.